Below, 9 T cell receptor beta chains from the same sample are listed, as sequenced in a study of T cells in pancreatic ductal adenocarcinoma. Surgery without prior neoadjuvant therapy was the treatment of the selected pancreatic ductal adenocarcinoma patients. The repertoire was sequenced with immunoSEQ multiplex PCR; TCRdb's copy has only in-frame clones and lacks some. The sample has roughly 100,000 clones; about 95% are singletons. Sequencing input: PBMCs. All receptors derive from a human donor with pancreatic ductal adenocarcinoma.

The chain couples TRBV28 to TRBJ2-7, with 9 bases lining up with TRBD1. This CDR3 has 15 amino acids. The V and J ends lost 5 bases and 0 bases, in that order; junction bases with no gene match: 5. CDR1 is MDHEN, CDR2 SYDVKM, per germline. The CDR3 DNA reads TGTGCCAGCAGTGTGAACAGGGGGCTCTCCTACGAGCAGTACTTC. This encodes CASSVNRGLSYEQYF. The whole variable domain, filled in from reference TRBV28 and TRBJ2-7, reads DVKVTQSSRYLVKRTGEKVFLECVQDMDHENMFWYRQDPGLGLRLIYFSYDVKMKEKGDIPEGYSVSREKKERFSLILESASTNQTSMYLCASSVNRGLSYEQYFGPGTRLTVT.

This chain joins TRBV19 and TRBJ1-4, with 9 bases aligning to TRBD1. V lost 5 bases and J lost 2; bases outside the gene matches: 6. CDR3 size: 16 residues. Germline CDR1 and CDR2: LNHDA and SQIVND (reference sequence). The CDR3 loop reads CASSPGGTGTNEKLFF. The CDR3, as DNA: TGTGCCAGTAGTCCCGGTGGGACAGGGACTAATGAAAAACTGTTTTTT. Together with reference TRBV19 and TRBJ1-4, the CDR3 gives the full variable domain: DGGITQSPKYLFRKEGQNVTLSCEQNLNHDAMYWYRQDPGQGLRLIYYSQIVNDFQKGDIAEGYSVSREKKESFPLTVTSAQKNPTAFYLCASSPGGTGTNEKLFFGSGTQLSVL.

In this sample, this clone turned up once. This chain uses TRBV7-9 with TRBJ1-1; D may be TRBD1 (6 bases). Trimming cost V 5 bases and J 0 bases, with 13 bases left between them. The germline CDR1 and CDR2 sequences are SEHNR and FQNEAQ (reference sequence). This CDR3 comprises 15 residues. CDR3 sequence reads: CASSRYRVMNTEAFF. Here the CDR3 DNA reads TGTGCCAGCAGCCGATACAGGGTTATGAACACTGAAGCTTTCTTT.

This chain joins TRBV7-2 and TRBJ1-4; 8 positions match TRBD1. V lost 5 bases and J lost 8; bases outside the gene matches: 4. Per the germline V gene, CDR1 is SGHTA and CDR2 is FQGNSA. The CDR3 has 13 residues. CDR3 coding DNA: TGTGCCAGCAGCCCACAGGGGGGGGAAAAACTGTTTTTT. Amino acids: CASSPQGGEKLFF.

The gene calls are TRBV6-5 and TRBJ2-7; D unclear. The V gene lost 2 bases and the J gene lost 2 bases, with 7 bases spanning the gap. Per the germline V gene, CDR1 is MNHEY and CDR2 is SVGAGI. The CDR3 sequence is 13 residues long. In nucleotides, the CDR3 is TGTGCCAGCAGTTACGGCCAGACCTACGAGCAGTACTTC. This codes for CASSYGQTYEQYF.

In its sample, this clone was seen once. The chain employs TRBV15 and TRBJ2-1, with D possibly TRBD1 on 6 matching bases. Germline lookup yields CDR1 LNHNV and CDR2 YYDKDF (reference sequence). The CDR3 is 13 residues long. The ends were cut back, 0 bases at V and 10 bases at J, with 10 bases in the middle. CDR3 nucleotide sequence: TGTGCCACCAGCAGAGACAGGGGTGGGGAGCAGTTCTTC. The encoded protein is CATSRDRGGEQFF.

This chain connects TRBV5-1 to TRBJ2-7; 7 nucleotides agree with TRBD1. After removal of 4 bases from V and 6 bases from J, the junction contained 4 bases not matched to a gene. The CDR3 is 12 residues long. The germline CDR1 and CDR2 sequences are SGHRS and YFSETQ. The CDR3, as DNA: TGCGCCAGCAGCCAAACAGGGGCCGAGCAGTACTTC. This encodes CASSQTGAEQYF.

V usage is TRBV9 and J usage is TRBJ2-1, with TRBD2 matching over 12 bases. Germline V lookup: CDR1 SGDLS, CDR2 YYNGEE. J gave up 6 bases and V 3 bases, and 7 bases lay outside the gene matches. This CDR3 spans 16 amino acids. CDR3 residues: CASSDPLTSGGNEQFF. The DNA of the CDR3 is TGTGCCAGCAGCGACCCTCTGACTAGCGGGGGCAATGAGCAGTTCTTC.

V gene TRBV9 combines with J gene TRBJ1-1; D is unresolved. Germline assignment: CDR1 SGDLS and CDR2 YYNGEE. The germline V and J ends were trimmed by 3 bases and 3 bases, with 12 bases remaining between them. The CDR3 contains 14 residues. The CDR3 protein is CASSALPEDTEAFF. DNA for the CDR3: TGTGCCAGCAGCGCACTTCCCGAAGACACTGAAGCTTTCTTT.